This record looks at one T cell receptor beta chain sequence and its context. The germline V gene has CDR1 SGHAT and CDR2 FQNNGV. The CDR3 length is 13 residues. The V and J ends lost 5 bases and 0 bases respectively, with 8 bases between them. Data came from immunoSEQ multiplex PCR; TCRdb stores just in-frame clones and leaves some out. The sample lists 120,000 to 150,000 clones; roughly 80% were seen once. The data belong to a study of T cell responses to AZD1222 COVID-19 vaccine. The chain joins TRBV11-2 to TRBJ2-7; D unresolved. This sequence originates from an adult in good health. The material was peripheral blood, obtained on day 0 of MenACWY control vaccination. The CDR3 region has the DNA TGTGCCAGCAGCCAAATTAGCTCCTACGAGCAGTACGTC. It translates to CASSQISSYEQYV.